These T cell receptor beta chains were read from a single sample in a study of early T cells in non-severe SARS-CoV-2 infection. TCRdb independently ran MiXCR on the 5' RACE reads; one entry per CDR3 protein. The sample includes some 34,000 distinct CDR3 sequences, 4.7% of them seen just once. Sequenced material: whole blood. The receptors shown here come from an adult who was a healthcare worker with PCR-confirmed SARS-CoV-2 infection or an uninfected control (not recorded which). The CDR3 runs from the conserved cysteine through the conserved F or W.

cdr3_aa: CASSLSGAYGYTF
j_call: TRBJ1-2
v_call: TRBV27

cdr3_aa: CASHGQGYSYGYTF
j_call: TRBJ1-2
v_call: TRBV9

cdr3_aa: CASSKQVQETQYF
j_call: TRBJ2-5
v_call: TRBV14

cdr3_aa: CASSYTLNPRNSPLHF
j_call: TRBJ1-6
v_call: TRBV6-5

cdr3_aa: CSARGGSLNTEAFF
j_call: TRBJ1-1
v_call: TRBV20-1

cdr3_aa: CASSSPGSPSYEQYF
j_call: TRBJ2-7
v_call: TRBV7-2

cdr3_aa: CASSLSGDSYNEQFF
j_call: TRBJ2-1
v_call: TRBV5-1

cdr3_aa: CASSLGHVDSPLHF
j_call: TRBJ1-6
v_call: TRBV12-3/TRBV12-4

cdr3_aa: CASSLGDKHYEQYF
j_call: TRBJ2-7
v_call: TRBV5-1

cdr3_aa: CASSPGQGVSSYNSPLHF
j_call: TRBJ1-6
v_call: TRBV18

cdr3_aa: CASSVLVISGYNEQFF
j_call: TRBJ2-1
v_call: TRBV9

cdr3_aa: CASSLNGLAWKYF
j_call: TRBJ2-7
v_call: TRBV7-2

cdr3_aa: CASSPRLGRSYEQYF
j_call: TRBJ2-7
v_call: TRBV7-2

cdr3_aa: CASRTSGGLNTGELFF
j_call: TRBJ2-2
v_call: TRBV27

cdr3_aa: CASSFRESEYIQYF
j_call: TRBJ2-4
v_call: TRBV27

cdr3_aa: CASSLTHRGNEQFF
j_call: TRBJ2-1
v_call: TRBV5-5

cdr3_aa: CASATGTGNEKLFF
j_call: TRBJ1-4
v_call: TRBV7-9

cdr3_aa: CASSSPRTQGRNEQFF
j_call: TRBJ2-1
v_call: TRBV27

cdr3_aa: CASSQEGTGYSAEQYF
j_call: TRBJ2-7
v_call: TRBV4-1

cdr3_aa: CASSFSGTGNQETQYF
j_call: TRBJ2-5
v_call: TRBV5-1

cdr3_aa: CASSTLDNTEAFF
j_call: TRBJ1-1
v_call: TRBV9

cdr3_aa: CASSLWGSGNTIYF
j_call: TRBJ1-3
v_call: TRBV27

cdr3_aa: CATSEGSGTGLETQYF
j_call: TRBJ2-5
v_call: TRBV24-1

cdr3_aa: CASSRRLTDTQYF
j_call: TRBJ2-3
v_call: TRBV14

cdr3_aa: CASSLKGVRQYF
j_call: TRBJ2-7
v_call: TRBV5-1

cdr3_aa: CASSQDPGVETQYF
j_call: TRBJ2-5
v_call: TRBV4-3

cdr3_aa: CASRQGTMNTEAFF
j_call: TRBJ1-1
v_call: TRBV12-3/TRBV12-4

cdr3_aa: CASSLALAGGSQYF
j_call: TRBJ2-7
v_call: TRBV7-2

cdr3_aa: CASSGPRQFF
j_call: TRBJ2-1
v_call: TRBV7-2

cdr3_aa: CASSTGSQNIQYF
j_call: TRBJ2-4
v_call: TRBV11-2

cdr3_aa: CASSVEENEKLFF
j_call: TRBJ1-4
v_call: TRBV9

cdr3_aa: CASSPGGRGGTDTQYF
j_call: TRBJ2-3
v_call: TRBV7-9

cdr3_aa: CSVGPGSGGETQYF
j_call: TRBJ2-5
v_call: TRBV29-1

cdr3_aa: CASSAYGAAMKLFF
j_call: TRBJ1-4
v_call: TRBV7-9

cdr3_aa: CASSYSSLQETQYF
j_call: TRBJ2-5
v_call: TRBV6-5

cdr3_aa: CASRFHKKNTEAFF
j_call: TRBJ1-1
v_call: TRBV6-6

cdr3_aa: CASRQPGSYEQYF
j_call: TRBJ2-7
v_call: TRBV19

cdr3_aa: CASSLRQGGEKLFF
j_call: TRBJ1-4
v_call: TRBV12-3/TRBV12-4

cdr3_aa: CASSPTAGTSGYNEQFF
j_call: TRBJ2-1
v_call: TRBV9